The 15 T cell receptor beta chains reported below all come from one sample, sequenced in a study of blood T cell repertoires in COVID-19. The protocol was immunoSEQ multiplex PCR, while the TCRdb copy is restricted to in-frame clones and leaves out a portion. In the table there are fewer than 300,000 clones, 85% to 90% of which are singletons. Sequenced input: peripheral blood. The receptor set was obtained from a woman in her forties or fifties with COVID-19, enrolled during active disease.

The chain has TRBV3-1 (or the pseudogene TRBV3-2) and TRBJ2-7, with 9 bases identical to TRBD2. The V gene's germline CDR1 is LGHDT and CDR2 YNNKEL (reference sequence). The CDR3 runs 18 residues. Losses at the gene ends were 3 bases for V and 0 bases for J; bases not matched to a gene: 12. The DNA for the CDR3 is TGTGCCAGCAGCCACGCACCTTCTAGCGGGACCCTCTCCTACGAGCAGTACTTC. This translates into CASSHAPSSGTLSYEQYF.

The chain is built from TRBV20-1 and TRBJ2-6, with 11 nucleotides matching TRBD1. Losses at the gene ends were 3 bases for V and 1 base for J; bases not matched to a gene: 5. This CDR3 spans 17 amino acids. The germline gives CDR1 DFQATT, CDR2 SNEGSKA (reference sequence). CDR3 residues: CSASYGTGGSGANVLTF. In nucleotides, the CDR3 is TGCAGTGCTAGTTACGGGACAGGGGGATCTGGGGCCAACGTCCTGACTTTC.

This chain uses TRBV4-2 with TRBJ2-5; D perhaps matches TRBD2 (6 bases). The CDR3 loop spans 13 amino acids. The V and J ends lost 4 bases and 2 bases respectively, with 8 bases between them. Germline V gives CDR1 LGHNA, CDR2 YNFKEQ. In DNA, the CDR3 is TGTGCCAGCAGCCGCGGGGATCAAGAGACCCAGTACTTC. This sequence encodes CASSRGDQETQYF.

V is TRBV11-2 and J is TRBJ2-1, with D possibly being TRBD2 (6 bases). V was cut by 5 bases and J by 4 bases, with 15 bases left in between. Germline V gene data show CDR1 as SGHAT and CDR2 as FQNNGV. The CDR3 length is 15 residues. CDR3 coding DNA: TGTGCCAGCAGCAAAGAGGACTACCCGTACAATGAGCAGTTCTTC. Amino acids: CASSKEDYPYNEQFF.

The rearrangement joins TRBV5-4 to TRBJ2-5; D may be TRBD2 (7 bases). The germline CDR1 and CDR2 sequences are SGHNT and YYREEE (reference sequence). Between the trimmed V and J ends, which lost 6 bases and 7 bases, there was a span of 19 bases. The CDR3 loop spans 14 amino acids. As DNA, the CDR3 is TGTGCCAGCAACAATGGGGGGGCCCAGGCGACCCAGTACTTC. As protein: CASNNGGAQATQYF.

This chain joins TRBV10-3 and TRBJ2-7, with 7 bases fitting TRBD1. Germline V gives CDR1 ENHRY, CDR2 SYGVKD. The V segment lost 7 bases and the J segment 3 bases; nucleotides outside the gene matches: 6. This CDR3 has 13 residues. The CDR3 nucleotides read TGTGCCATCAAGGGGACAGAAGTCTACGAGCAGTACTTC. It codes for CAIKGTEVYEQYF.

The rearrangement joins TRBV3-1 (or the pseudogene TRBV3-2) to TRBJ2-5; the match to TRBD1 covers 8 bases. CDR1 and CDR2 (germline): LGHDT, YNNKEL (reference sequence). The ends lost 2 bases at V and 4 bases at J; junction bases unmatched: 6. The CDR3 loop spans 15 amino acids. As DNA, the CDR3 is TGTGCCAGCAGCCAAACAGGGGGGCTGGTAGAGACCCAGTACTTC. The encoded protein is CASSQTGGLVETQYF.

The rearrangement uses TRBV18 and TRBJ1-1, with 7 bases lining up with TRBD1. V was pared by 4 bases and J by 0 bases, with 8 bases of the junction left unmatched. This CDR3 region has 16 residues. The germline V gene has CDR1 KGHSH and CDR2 LQKENI. In nucleotides, the CDR3 is TGTGCCAGCTCACGTCCCGGGACAGTAATGAACACTGAAGCTTTCTTT. Translating it yields CASSRPGTVMNTEAFF.

V is TRBV6-6 and J is TRBJ1-1; D is possibly TRBD1 (6 bases). The V end lost 5 bases, the J end lost 4 bases, and 17 bases lay between the germline ends. Looked up from germline, CDR1 is MNHNY and CDR2 is SVGAGI (reference sequence). CDR3 size: 15 residues. The CDR3 spells CASSRDGLRGTEAFF. CDR3 coding DNA: TGTGCCAGCAGTCGGGACGGCCTCAGGGGCACTGAAGCTTTCTTT.

The chain recombines TRBV11-3 with TRBJ1-1, with D perhaps matching TRBD1 (5 bases). This CDR3 is 16 amino acids long. Trimming removed 0 bases at V and 2 bases at J, with 13 bases between. CDR1 is SGHNT, CDR2 YENEEA, per germline. CDR3 region: CASSLDLYRLNTEAFF. CDR3 coding DNA: TGTGCCAGCAGCTTAGATCTGTACAGGCTTAACACTGAAGCTTTCTTT. The whole variable domain, filled in from reference TRBV11-3 and TRBJ1-1, reads EAGVVQSPRYKIIEKKQPVAFWCNPISGHNTLYWYLQNLGQGPELLIRYENEEAVDDSQLPKDRFSAERLKGVDSTLKIQPAELGDSAVYLCASSLDLYRLNTEAFFGQGTRLTVV.

This clone was picked up one time. This chain joins TRBV19 and TRBJ2-1; TRBD2 matches 11 bases. Germline V CDR1 and CDR2: LNHDA, SQIVND (reference sequence). This CDR3 comprises 16 residues. After removal of 5 bases from V and 8 bases from J, the junction contained 11 bases not matched to a gene. In DNA form, the CDR3 reads TGTGCCAGTAGTGACTCTCAGGGACTAGCGGTCGATGAGCAGTTCTTC. Protein sequence: CASSDSQGLAVDEQFF.

This clone showed up just once. The chain carries TRBV13 and TRBJ1-4, with TRBD1 matching over 9 bases. The V and J ends lost 5 bases and 7 bases, in that order; junction bases with no gene match: 5. CDR3 length equals 14 residues. Germline loops: CDR1 PRHDT, CDR2 FYEKMQ (reference sequence). CDR3 DNA: TGTGCCAGCAGCACAGGGGGCGCGGGTGAAAAACTGTTTTTT. Translated, it gives CASSTGGAGEKLFF.

CDR3 nucleotides: TGTGCCAGCAGCCAAAGCGCCACTAGCGGGAGTTATCTTCGCACAGATACGCAGTATTTT. Encoded protein: CASSQSATSGSYLRTDTQYF. J is TRBJ2-3 and V is TRBV9, with TRBD2 identical over 11 bases. Germline V gene sequence: CDR1 SGDLS, CDR2 YYNGEE. The J segment lost 1 base and the V segment lost 4 bases, leaving 17 bases of the junction unmatched. The CDR3 has 20 residues.

This clone occurred a few times. The gene calls are TRBV5-4 and TRBJ2-2; possibly TRBD2 for D (6 bases). This CDR3 is 14 amino acids long. The V gene lost 4 bases and the J gene lost 6 bases, with 13 bases spanning the gap. Germline-derived CDR1 and CDR2 are SGHNT and YYREEE (reference sequence). The DNA of the CDR3 is TGTGCCAGCAGCCTTTCGGGACTGGCCGGGGAGCTGTTTTTT. It encodes CASSLSGLAGELFF.

The J gene is TRBJ1-2, the V gene TRBV3-1 (or the pseudogene TRBV3-2), with D tentatively TRBD1 (5 bases). V gave up 1 base and J gave up 8 bases, with 14 bases separating them. CDR1 is LGHDT, CDR2 YNNKEL, per germline (reference sequence). The CDR3 totals 14 residues. The CDR3: CASSQAERGGGYTF. CDR3 coding DNA: TGTGCCAGCAGCCAAGCGGAAAGGGGAGGAGGCTACACCTTC.